This T cell receptor (beta chain) was recovered during a study of blood T cell repertoires in COVID-19. Study in general: Specimens from acute and convalescent COVID-19 originated in the United States, Italy and Spain. From T cells, B-cell-depleted T cells, or PBMCs came the material, which was cDNA or gDNA.

How the authors handled the data: Cell counts per sample came from amplifying reference gene primers. Libraries were prepared by immunoSEQ multiplex PCR; TCRdb keeps only in-frame clonotypes and omits some of them. V and J calls plus clone size are reproduced from that table; the DNA served to infer D and trimming. The profile shows around 200,000 clones, about 88% of them singletons. CDR3 length: 14 amino acids. Germline V lookup: CDR1 SNHLY, CDR2 FYNNEI. Trimming left V 8 bases short and J 0 bases short, with 8 bases between. This clonotype was sampled from a young man with active or convalescent COVID-19. The chain is built from TRBV2 and TRBJ2-6; D is unresolved. Sequences were obtained from peripheral blood. CDR3: CASPPLSGANVLTF. The CDR3 DNA reads as TGTGCCAGCCCCCCCCTCTCTGGGGCCAACGTCCTGACTTTC.